This T cell receptor beta chain stems from a study of metastatic and nonmetastatic thyroid tumors. Thyroid surgery took place with no prior treatment in any patient. Source study methods: CDR3 was compared across clinicopathological groups, and the resulting differences were used to build a distant-metastasis classifier for papillary thyroid cancer. TCRdb re-called clones from the PCR reads using MiXCR. TCRdb's processing, not the study's, gives the V and J calls here. This sample has roughly 63,000 clones; 15% to 20% occur once, and the top ten carry roughly a tenth. Concerning this clone itself: What it recognizes is unknown. A much larger clone differs from this one at a single base, so this may be a read error. The same CDR3 can be traced to other DNA sequences in this sample.

Germline CDR1 and CDR2: PRHDT and FYEKMQ (reference sequence). CDR3 length equals 14 residues. The germline V and J ends were trimmed by 4 bases and 3 bases, with 12 bases remaining between them. Study results and limitations: Versus benign nodules, malignant thyroid tumors reportedly had significantly higher TCR beta diversity, in blood and tumor.

Sequenced: blood. The genes are TRBV13 and TRBJ1-1; tentatively, D is TRBD1 (6 bases). The sequence was obtained from a male donor with papillary thyroid cancer or a benign thyroid nodule (not recorded which). Some clones in this sample may be carry-over from other donors' samples. This CDR3 is CASSSTGFDTEAFF. CDR3 sequence (DNA): TGTGCCAGCAGCTCCACAGGGTTCGACACTGAAGCTTTCTTT.